Below are 17 T cell receptor beta chains sequenced from a single sample in a study of shared clonotypes between healthy human individuals. CD45RO negativity and positive selection for CCR7 defined naive CD8 cells, a population that excluded terminally differentiated effector memory CD45RA+ cells. TCRdb's copy holds only in-frame clones and misses some; the assay was immunoSEQ multiplex PCR. Among roughly 2.1 million clones, around 93% were seen once, and the ten largest hold 1.7%. The sequenced sample consisted of naive CD8+ T cells from PBMCs. These receptors were collected from a man aged 18 to 30 in good health. Some clones in this sample may be carry-over from other donors' samples.

On this clone: Additional DNA sequences in this sample encode the identical CDR3. The rearrangement links TRBV6-5 to TRBJ2-7; the match to TRBD1 covers 7 bases. The germline gives CDR1 MNHEY, CDR2 SVGAGI. The CDR3 runs to 11 residues. J lost 2 bases, V lost 9 bases, and 1 base had no gene match. CDR3 region: CASGTAYEQYF. CDR3 coding DNA: TGTGCCAGTGGGACAGCCTACGAGCAGTACTTC.

A few counts support this clone. This sequence joins TRBV29-1 and TRBJ1-2, with D possibly being TRBD1 (5 bases). CDR1 and CDR2 (germline): SQVTM, ANQGSEA. V was pared by 0 bases and J by 8 bases, with 19 bases between. The CDR3 has 15 amino acids. The CDR3 region has the DNA TGCAGCGTTGAAGAGTGGGCAGGGCCCCAGGGAGGCTACACCTTC. Its protein is CSVEEWAGPQGGYTF.

This rearrangement joins TRBV27 to TRBJ2-1; D not certain. Trimming stripped 5 bases from V and 9 bases from J, with 14 bases between. The CDR3 covers 13 residues. Germline V gene data show CDR1 as MNHEY and CDR2 as SMNVEV (reference sequence). The CDR3 DNA is TGTGCCAGCAGTGCCAGGTTTCCTGGTGAGCAGTTCTTC. Its protein product is CASSARFPGEQFF.

A note on this clone: Other DNA sequences within the sample encode an identical CDR3. V is TRBV30 and J is TRBJ1-4; D remains unclear. CDR3 length equals 12 residues. Trimming left V 0 bases short and J 7 bases short, with 6 bases between. Germline V gene lookup returns CDR1 GTSNPN and CDR2 SVGIG (reference sequence). The CDR3 DNA sequence: TGTGCCTGGAGTGTCGGGAGTGAAAAACTGTTTTTT. Its translation: CAWSVGSEKLFF.

The V call is TRBV6-1, the J call TRBJ2-3, with 15 bases matching TRBD2. Germline-derived CDR1 and CDR2 are MNHNS and SASEGT. The length of the CDR3 is 14 residues. Unmatched junction bases numbered 3, after V lost 8 bases and J lost 6 bases. CDR3 sequence: CASGLAGGPDTQYF. CDR3 nucleotide sequence: TGTGCCAGCGGACTAGCGGGAGGGCCCGATACGCAGTATTTT.

The chain carries TRBV2 and TRBJ2-7; TRBD2 agrees at 10 bases. Germline loops: CDR1 SNHLY, CDR2 FYNNEI. Trimming removed 5 bases from V and 1 base from J; junction bases left unmatched: 17. The CDR3 totals 19 residues. CDR3 sequence reads: CASSLEGGSPSGRSYEQYF. The CDR3 DNA is TGTGCCAGCAGTTTGGAAGGGGGTTCCCCTAGCGGGAGATCCTACGAGCAGTACTTC.

The gene calls are TRBV9 and TRBJ2-7; no definite D call. CDR1 SGDLS and CDR2 YYNGEE come from the germline V gene. V lost 0 bases to trimming and J lost 6 bases, with 10 bases between them. This CDR3 contains 13 residues. The CDR3 nucleotides are TGTGCCAGCAGCGTAGGGGGTGGTGTCGAGCAGTACTTC. Protein sequence: CASSVGGGVEQYF.

This chain connects TRBV7-9 to TRBJ2-2; TRBD2 matches at 7 bases. The CDR3 totals 16 residues. V gave up 6 bases and J gave up 0 bases; unmatched junction bases: 7. Germline V gene data show CDR1 as SEHNR and CDR2 as FQNEAQ (reference sequence). The DNA of the CDR3 is TGTGCCAGCAGGGCTAGCGGACCGACGAACACCGGGGAGCTGTTTTTT. The encoded protein is CASRASGPTNTGELFF.

The chain employs TRBV30 and TRBJ2-7; unclear D gene. The CDR3 consists of 13 residues. V was trimmed by 0 bases and J by 3 bases, leaving 9 bases between them. The germline V gene encodes CDR1 GTSNPN and CDR2 SVGIG (reference sequence). This CDR3 is CAWSVLPVYEQYF. CDR3 in DNA: TGTGCCTGGAGTGTACTTCCTGTCTACGAGCAGTACTTC.

The V and J genes are TRBV29-1 and TRBJ2-7; D may be TRBD1 or TRBD2 (5 bases each). Germline V CDR1 and CDR2: SQVTM, ANQGSEA. This CDR3 region has 12 residues. With 8 bases removed from V and 1 base from J, the gap between germline ends came to 12 bases. The CDR3 loop reads CSTRDGSYEQYF. The DNA for the CDR3 is TGCAGCACCCGGGACGGATCCTACGAGCAGTACTTC.

The chain employs TRBV7-7 and TRBJ2-2; 8 bases align to TRBD1. CDR3 length: 17 amino acids. Losses at the gene ends were 2 bases for V and 4 bases for J; bases not matched to a gene: 9. Germline values: CDR1 SSHAT, CDR2 FNYEAQ (reference sequence). CDR3 nucleotide sequence: TGTGCCAGCAGCTTATCTCTCAGACAGGGGCTCACCGGGGAGCTGTTTTTT. Amino acid sequence: CASSLSLRQGLTGELFF.

The chain carries TRBV30 and TRBJ1-1, with D perhaps matching TRBD1 (5 bases). Germline V gives CDR1 GTSNPN, CDR2 SVGIG (reference sequence). The CDR3 runs to 14 residues. Trimming cost V 2 bases and J 0 bases, with 10 bases left between them. The CDR3 protein is CAWSFGHLNTEAFF. CDR3 bases: TGTGCCTGGAGTTTTGGACACCTGAACACTGAAGCTTTCTTT.

Remarks on this clone: Within the sample, other DNA sequences also encode this same CDR3. The chain is built from TRBV10-3 and TRBJ2-3, with unresolved D. The V end lost 0 bases, the J end lost 2 bases, and 0 bases lay between the germline ends. This CDR3 is built from 12 residues. CDR1 ENHRY and CDR2 SYGVKD come from the germline V gene. The CDR3 DNA is TGTGCCATCAGTGAGTCCACAGATACGCAGTATTTT. This codes for CAISESTDTQYF.

V gene TRBV27 combines with J gene TRBJ2-7; 11 bases agree with TRBD2. This CDR3 is 15 amino acids long. In germline, CDR1 is MNHEY, CDR2 SMNVEV (reference sequence). V was clipped by 3 bases and J by 3 bases; unmatched bases: 4. The CDR3: CASSFTSGSFYEQYF. DNA of the CDR3: TGTGCCAGCAGTTTCACTAGCGGGAGTTTCTACGAGCAGTACTTC.

V is TRBV25-1 and J is TRBJ1-2; unclear D gene. The CDR3 runs to 15 residues. The V gene's germline CDR1 is MGHDK and CDR2 SYGVNS. Trimming removed 2 bases from V and 4 bases from J, with 14 bases in between. CDR3 nucleotides: TGTGCCAGCAGTGAAACCTTCGGGGATAGCTATGGCTACACCTTC. Translating gives CASSETFGDSYGYTF.

The genes are TRBV29-1 and TRBJ1-2; D ambiguous. The germline V gene encodes CDR1 SQVTM and CDR2 ANQGSEA. The germline V and J ends were trimmed by 4 bases and 3 bases, with 9 bases remaining between them. The CDR3 covers 12 residues. The CDR3 DNA follows: TGCAGCGTTGTAGGCAGACACTATGGCTACACCTTC. Amino acids: CSVVGRHYGYTF.

Worth noting for this clone: Different DNA sequences within this sample yield the same CDR3. The chain is built from TRBV27 and TRBJ1-2, with TRBD1 as a possible D gene (5 bases). Germline lookup yields CDR1 MNHEY and CDR2 SMNVEV (reference sequence). With 6 bases removed from V and 2 bases from J, the gap between germline ends came to 10 bases. This CDR3 spans 13 amino acids. CDR3 sequence reads: CASRETVNYGYTF. The CDR3 DNA sequence: TGTGCCAGCAGAGAGACAGTCAACTATGGCTACACCTTC.